A selection of T cell receptor beta chains follows, all from one sample in a study of molecular identifiers for immune sequencing clone quantification. TCRdb reanalysed the PCR reads using MiXCR and keeps one entry per CDR3 protein. Of under 75,000 distinct CDR3 sequences listed, under 20% are singletons. Sequencing input: naive CD8+ T cells from blood, with Jurkat cell RNA spiked in. Every receptor here comes from a human donor in good health. Some libraries in this study had Jurkat cell RNA spiked in. Each CDR3 is given with its conserved first and last residue. D genes are given only for firm matches. Size values are once, few and many counts, or a class for expanded clones, and some rows have none.

many	TRBV7-9	TRBJ2-2	NA	TGTGCCAGCAGCTCATCCCTTGGGGGCAGCACCGGGGAGCTGTTTTTT	CASSSSLGGSTGELFF
many	TRBV30	TRBJ2-2	TRBD2	TGTGCCTGGGGCGTAGCGGGATGGGAGCTGTTTTTT	CAWGVAGWELFF
many	TRBV9	TRBJ1-1	NA	TGTGCCAGCAGCGTAGATGAAAAGCTCACTGAAGCTTTCTTT	CASSVDEKLTEAFF
once	TRBV7-2	TRBJ2-1	TRBD2	TGTGCCAGCAGCATACTAGCGGGAGACTTCAGTGAGCAGTTCTTC	CASSILAGDFSEQFF
NA	TRBV19	TRBJ2-1	TRBD2	TGTGCCAGTACCCCGGGGAGGGAGTGGAATGAGCAGTTCTTC	CASTPGREWNEQFF
many	TRBV27	TRBJ2-6	NA	TGTGCCAGCAGTTTACAGCCTACTGGGGCCAACGTCCTGACTTTC	CASSLQPTGANVLTF
many	TRBV12-3/TRBV12-4	TRBJ2-5	TRBD1	TGTGCCAGCAGTACCGGGACAGGCCAAATAGTCAAAGAGACCCAGTACTTC	CASSTGTGQIVKETQYF
many	TRBV15	TRBJ1-4	NA	TGTGCCACGGGTCTATTTCGGGGCGAAAAACTGTTTTTT	CATGLFRGEKLFF
many	TRBV27	TRBJ2-5	TRBD2	TGTGCCAGCAGTTTACTAGCGGAAGAGACCCAGTACTTC	CASSLLAEETQYF
NA	TRBV12-3/TRBV12-4	TRBJ2-1	TRBD1	TGTGCCAGCAGTTTTCCCGGGACAGGGCTTTACAATGAGCAGTTCTTC	CASSFPGTGLYNEQFF
few	TRBV12-3/TRBV12-4	TRBJ2-1	NA	TGTGCCAGCAGTTCGACTGCCAATGAGCAGTTCTTC	CASSSTANEQFF